This T cell receptor (beta chain) came from a study of siplizumab effects on memory and regulatory T cells. Findings and limits, study-wide: Mappable CD4+ clones that were alloreactive averaged roughly 69% Treg-derived with siplizumab versus approximately 30% in controls. Some alloreactive sequences were traceable to unstimulated CD4+ memory cells, and siplizumab significantly reduced them.

Measured with immunoSEQ multiplex PCR; TCRdb has only the in-frame clones, and not every one. The sample holds approximately 60,000 clones, roughly 97% seen once. This clone was observed a few times. Its target is not known. Sequences were generated from unstimulated naive, memory, effector memory and TEMRA subsets in three donor pairs. The sequence was obtained from a human donor in good health. Sequencing was done on a sample of naive CD8+ T cells sorted from blood.

CDR3 protein: CASSVGIADSPLHF. In nucleotides, the CDR3 is TGTGCCAGCAGTGTCGGAATCGCCGATTCACCCCTCCACTTT. The chain employs TRBV2 and TRBJ1-6; D remains ambiguous. The CDR3 runs 14 residues. Deletions cut 4 bases from V and 8 bases from J, with 12 bases between. Germline V CDR1 and CDR2: SNHLY, FYNNEI.